This T cell receptor (beta chain) was identified during a study of T cell changes during pregnancy in multiple sclerosis. The CDR3 loop spans 17 amino acids. V gave up 4 bases and J gave up 0 bases, with 16 bases separating them. Germline CDR1 reads MGHRA; CDR2 reads YSYEKL. Assay used: immunoSEQ multiplex PCR; TCRdb lists only in-frame clones, some missing. In the table there are nearly 50,000 clones, 94% of which are singletons. Sequenced material: CD4+ T cells from peripheral blood mononuclear cells, taken in the first trimester of pregnancy. This receptor was obtained from a female donor with multiple sclerosis, enrolled in a pregnancy study. The chain links TRBV4-1 to TRBJ1-3, with D possibly matching TRBD1 (5 bases). In nucleotides, the CDR3 is TGCGCCAGCAGCCTAACAGCTGGGGGGTACTCTGGAAACACCATATATTTT. Encoded protein: CASSLTAGGYSGNTIYF.